These T cell receptor beta chains were read from a single sample in a study of beta chain features in type 1 diabetes. Assay: immunoSEQ multiplex PCR; the TCRdb copy retains only in-frame clones and omits some. Of hundreds of thousands of clones in the sample, over 12% are singletons; the top ten hold approximately 0.039%. Sequencing was performed on naive CD4+ T cells from blood. Every receptor here comes from a young man with type 1 diabetes. Each CDR3 is given with its conserved first and last residue. A D gene is named only where the DNA matches it firmly. Only some rows state a clone size, as once, few, many or a class for expanded clones.

clone size	V gene	D gene	J gene	CDR3 protein	CDR3 DNA
-	TRBV5-1	-	TRBJ2-1	CASSLSGGYNEQFF	TGCGCCAGCAGCCTTTCGGGCGGTTACAATGAGCAGTTCTTC
-	TRBV18	-	TRBJ2-1	CASSLMDSDGLYNEQFF	TGTGCCAGCTCACTAATGGACAGCGACGGTCTCTACAATGAGCAGTTCTTC
-	TRBV30	TRBD1	TRBJ1-4	CAGLQAPRTGWEEKLFF	TGTGCCGGCCTTCAGGCACCGCGGACAGGGTGGGAAGAAAAACTGTTTTTT
-	TRBV4-3	TRBD1	TRBJ1-5	CASSQDLTGSNQPQHF	TGCGCCAGCAGCCAAGACCTGACAGGGAGCAATCAGCCCCAGCATTTT
-	TRBV29-1	TRBD2	TRBJ2-7	CSARGGVYEQYF	TGCAGCGCCCGGGGGGGCGTGTACGAGCAGTACTTC
few	TRBV7-9	TRBD1	TRBJ2-2	CASSSTGGTGELFF	TGTGCCAGCAGCTCAACAGGGGGAACCGGGGAGCTGTTTTTT
few	TRBV25-1	-	TRBJ2-5	CASSESGFRETQYF	TGTGCCAGCAGTGAATCGGGCTTTAGAGAGACCCAGTACTTC
few	TRBV7-9	-	TRBJ2-3	CASSLLGGRYTDTQYF	TGTGCCAGCAGCTTATTAGGTGGACGATACACAGATACGCAGTATTTT
-	TRBV7-2	-	TRBJ2-5	CASSRPPETQYF	TGTGCCAGCAGCCGACCCCCAGAGACCCAGTACTTC
few	TRBV7-9	-	TRBJ1-5	CASSPGTGGVEPQHF	TGTGCCAGCAGCCCAGGAACCGGCGGAGTTGAGCCCCAGCATTTT
-	TRBV19	-	TRBJ2-1	CATGEEDLGQFF	TGTGCCACTGGGGAGGAGGACTTAGGGCAGTTCTTC